This TCR beta chain was identified during a study of identical twins. Template switching added a universal primer binding site, and final cDNA carried unique molecular identifiers. TCRdb called the 5' RACE reads again in MiXCR, with one record for every CDR3 protein. Of 600,000 to 850,000 distinct CDR3 sequences listed, 18% were seen once; the top ten hold 10% to 15%. V dropped 4 bases and J dropped 6; count of bases not matched to a gene: 7. The length of the CDR3 is 16 residues. The germline V gene has CDR1 LGHNA and CDR2 YSLEER. This same sample was also part of a study on T cells expressing NK-cell markers. This second study says: Several experiments employed an anti-gamma-delta TCR antibody to confine sorting to alpha-beta TCR T cells. Among CD8+ T cells from about six donors, dominant NKG2C+ clonotypes accounted for roughly 1.0-7.0%.

V usage is TRBV4-3 and J usage is TRBJ2-2; 11 nucleotides align to TRBD2. Sequences were obtained from PBMCs. The sequence derives from a woman under 30 in good health. CDR3 in amino acids: CASSLGLAGLSGELFF. The CDR3 DNA is TGCGCCAGCAGCCTAGGACTAGCGGGCCTTTCCGGGGAGCTGTTTTTT.